Presented here are 22 T cell receptor beta chains from one specimen sequenced in a study of T cell repertoires in cytomegalovirus infection. No cognate antigen is known for these TCRs. TCRdb re-analysed the reads in MiXCR, keeping a single row per CDR3 protein. The repertoire holds approximately 770,000 distinct CDR3 sequences, roughly 28% seen once, with around 13% in the top ten. This material consisted of cultured CD8+ T cells from PBMCs, taken from culture after CMV antigen stimulation. Every receptor here comes from a human donor in good health (CMV status not recorded). Some clones in this sample may be carry-over from other donors' samples.

The genes are TRBV6-2 or TRBV6-3 and TRBJ1-2; 9 bases fit TRBD1. This CDR3 contains 16 residues. Looked up from germline, CDR1 is MNHEY and CDR2 is SVGEGT. With 4 bases clipped from V and 0 bases from J, the junction kept 6 bases outside the gene matches. DNA of the CDR3: TGTGCCAGCAGTTCCGGACAGGGGTTCGCTAACTATGGCTACACCTTC. Amino acid sequence: CASSSGQGFANYGYTF.

There are many counts of this clonotype. The CDR3 region is CASSLWVGPEQPQHF. CDR3 in DNA: TGTGCCAGCAGCCTCTGGGTCGGACCAGAACAGCCCCAGCATTTT. The rearrangement uses TRBV7-2 and TRBJ1-5; no clear D. CDR1 and CDR2 from the germline V gene are SGHTA and FQGNSA. Trimming shortened V by 5 bases and J by 7 bases, and 18 bases separated the two germline ends. CDR3 size: 15 residues.

A few counts support this clonotype. The rearrangement links TRBV25-1 to TRBJ2-5, with 7 bases identical to TRBD2. This CDR3 is 16 amino acids long. CDR1 is MGHDK and CDR2 is SYGVNS in the germline V gene. V was pared by 0 bases and J by 1 base, with 5 bases of the junction left unmatched. The CDR3 here is CASSEYFASGQETQYF. The DNA of the CDR3 is TGTGCCAGCAGTGAATATTTCGCTAGCGGCCAAGAGACCCAGTACTTC.

J is TRBJ2-2 and V is TRBV11-2, with 13 bases lining up with TRBD2. V lost 5 bases to trimming and J lost 4 bases; unmatched junction nucleotides: 1. Germline V CDR1 and CDR2: SGHAT, FQNNGV. CDR3 length: 15 amino acids. CDR3 protein: CASSTSGGATGELFF. In nucleotides, the CDR3 is TGTGCCAGCAGCACTAGCGGGGGGGCCACCGGGGAGCTGTTTTTT.

This clonotype has a single count. V and J are TRBV20-1 and TRBJ2-7, with D tentatively TRBD1 (5 bases). Per the germline V gene, CDR1 is DFQATT and CDR2 is SNEGSKA (reference sequence). The ends were cut back, 4 bases at V and 10 bases at J, with 29 bases in the middle. The CDR3 totals 16 residues. The CDR3 region has the DNA TGCAGTGCTACTGCCTACTCGGACATCCTGTGGGTTGAACAGTACGTC. Its protein product is CSATAYSDILWVEQYV.

This clonotype has just a few counts. The V call is TRBV6-6, the J call TRBJ1-1; no definite D call. The CDR3 runs to 17 residues. The V end was cut by 1 base, the J end by 0 bases, with 15 bases between. In germline, CDR1 is MNHNY, CDR2 SVGAGI (reference sequence). The CDR3 loop reads CASSYFSGRSLNTEAFF. CDR3 DNA: TGTGCCAGCAGTTACTTCTCGGGCAGATCCCTGAACACTGAAGCTTTCTTT.

The table lists this clonotype with a few counts. The chain combines TRBV4-1 with TRBJ2-7; D tentatively fits TRBD1 or TRBD2 (5 bases each). This CDR3 has 15 residues. The V end was cut by 3 bases, the J end by 2 bases, with 14 bases between. CDR1 MGHRA and CDR2 YSYEKL come from the germline V gene. CDR3 sequence: CASSHIPRDPYEQYF. The CDR3 DNA follows: TGCGCCAGCAGCCACATCCCCCGGGACCCCTACGAGCAGTACTTC.

Worth noting for this clonotype: Given a much more abundant clone one base away, this may be a read error. The chain links TRBV14 to TRBJ2-1; 9 bases are a match to TRBD1. Germline CDR1 SGHDN, CDR2 FVKESK. The CDR3 sequence is 16 residues long. The CDR3: CASNQVGTGWYNEQFF. The CDR3 nucleotides are TGTGCCAGCAACCAAGTGGGGACAGGGTGGTACAATGAGCAGTTCTTC.

This clonotype is labeled as medium-sized. The chain's CDR3 is CASSGTIQYF. Written as DNA, the CDR3 is TGTGCCAGCAGCGGGACAATTCAGTACTTC. J is TRBJ2-4 and V is TRBV7-2; perhaps TRBD1 as D (6 bases). V was pared by 5 bases and J by 10 bases, with 6 bases between. CDR1 and CDR2 from the germline V gene are SGHTA and FQGNSA. The CDR3 loop spans 10 amino acids. The full variable domain, in which reference TRBV7-2 and TRBJ2-4 provide the parts outside the CDR3, is GAGVSQSPSNKVTEKGKDVELRCDPISGHTALYWYRQSLGQGLEFLIYFQGNSAPDKSGLPSDRFSAERTGGSVSTLTIQRTQQEDSAVYLCASSGTIQYFGAGTRLSVL.

This clonotype was counted between two and nine times. The genes are TRBV6-6 and TRBJ2-7; D assignment may be TRBD1 or TRBD2 (5 bases each). V was shortened by 0 bases and J by 0 bases, with 12 bases between the two germline ends. CDR1 is MNHNY, CDR2 SVGAGI, per germline (reference sequence). This CDR3 is built from 16 residues. CDR3 sequence: CASSYSSGTASYEQYV. CDR3 coding DNA: TGTGCCAGCAGTTACTCGTCCGGGACGGCCTCCTACGAGCAGTACGTC.

V usage is TRBV5-5 and J usage is TRBJ2-2, with D perhaps matching TRBD1 (6 bases). There are 16 residues in the CDR3. The V end was cut by 1 base, the J end by 4 bases, with 14 bases between. Germline-derived CDR1 and CDR2 are SGHKS and YYEKEE (reference sequence). The CDR3 DNA reads TGTGCCAGCAGCTTGCAGGGGATTAGCCTCACCGGGGAGCTGTTTTTT. It translates to CASSLQGISLTGELFF.

This chain connects TRBV6-6 to TRBJ2-7; a possible D gene is TRBD2 (6 bases). V was cut by 5 bases and J by 2 bases, with 10 bases left in between. The CDR3 loop spans 13 amino acids. The germline gives CDR1 MNHNY, CDR2 SVGAGI (reference sequence). CDR3 sequence reads: CASSHRGTYEQYF. Here the CDR3 DNA reads TGTGCCAGCAGTCATCGGGGGACCTACGAGCAGTACTTC.

This clonotype was counted between two and nine times. V and J are TRBV15 and TRBJ1-3, with D unclear. Trimming took off 2 bases at V and 4 bases at J, with 6 bases between the two ends. Germline V CDR1 and CDR2: LNHNV, YYDKDF (reference sequence). This CDR3 contains 13 residues. This chain's CDR3 is CATSRPLGNTIYF. The CDR3 region has the DNA TGTGCCACCAGCAGACCGCTCGGAAACACCATATATTTT.

In this sample, this clonotype turned up many times. The chain combines TRBV7-2 with TRBJ2-1; a weak D match, TRBD2 (6 bases). This CDR3 is 15 amino acids long. The V end lost 4 bases, the J end lost 1 base, and 11 bases lay between the germline ends. CDR1 is SGHTA, CDR2 FQGNSA, per germline. The CDR3 spells CASSSLAKSYNEQFF. The CDR3 bases are TGTGCCAGCAGCTCTCTAGCGAAGTCCTACAATGAGCAGTTCTTC.

The sample holds a few counts of this clonotype. A junction end diverges from the germline sequence, so it may reflect a read error. J is TRBJ2-5 and V is TRBV7-7, with D uncertain. This CDR3 comprises 13 residues. The germline V gene encodes CDR1 SSHAT and CDR2 FNYEAQ (reference sequence). In DNA form, the CDR3 reads TGTGCTAGCAGCTTATACAAACAAGAGACCCAGTACTTC. Its translation: CASSLYKQETQYF.

The rearrangement joins TRBV24-1 to TRBJ2-5, with D perhaps TRBD1 (5 bases). Germline CDR1 and CDR2: KGHDR and SFDVKD. Trimming removed 6 bases at V and 5 bases at J, with 12 bases between. The CDR3 extends over 13 amino acids. CDR3 region: CATSRAGKETQYF. CDR3 nucleotides: TGTGCCACCAGTCGGGCAGGGAAGGAGACCCAGTACTTC.

The chain joins TRBV6-4 to TRBJ2-5, with 9 bases identical to TRBD1. The germline V gene has CDR1 MRHNA and CDR2 SNTAGT. This CDR3 is 17 amino acids long. The V and J ends lost 0 bases and 5 bases, in that order; junction bases with no gene match: 10. The CDR3 region is CASSDSPWDRDGETQYF. The CDR3 DNA reads TGTGCCAGCAGTGACTCCCCCTGGGACAGGGACGGGGAGACCCAGTACTTC.

Only a few counts were recorded for this clonotype. The rearrangement uses TRBV20-1 and TRBJ2-3; D gene uncertain. V was clipped by 2 bases and J by 2 bases, with 14 bases between them. The CDR3 runs to 15 residues. CDR1 is DFQATT and CDR2 is SNEGSKA in the germline V gene (reference sequence). Here the CDR3 DNA reads TGCAGTGCTAGAATCCCGAGTTTCTTCACAGATACGCAGTATTTT. Translating it yields CSARIPSFFTDTQYF.

V is TRBV28 and J is TRBJ1-6; 10 bases are shared with TRBD1. The V and J ends lost 5 bases and 7 bases, in that order; junction bases with no gene match: 14. This CDR3 is 18 amino acids long. The germline V gene encodes CDR1 MDHEN and CDR2 SYDVKM. This CDR3 reads CASSRGTGEGYRNSPLHF. CDR3 sequence (DNA): TGTGCCAGCAGTCGCGGGACAGGGGAAGGGTATCGGAATTCACCCCTCCACTTT.

This clonotype was seen a few times. V and J are TRBV2 and TRBJ1-3, with D hard to call. Germline CDR1 reads SNHLY; CDR2 reads FYNNEI. The CDR3 loop spans 14 amino acids. Trimming shortened V by 2 bases and J by 0 bases, and 5 bases separated the two germline ends. The CDR3 DNA reads TGTGCCAGCAGTGAACCAGACTCTGGAAACACCATATATTTT. It yields the protein CASSEPDSGNTIYF.

The CDR3 is CASSQDLLDVTAEKLFF. Written as DNA, the CDR3 is TGCGCCAGCAGCCAAGACCTATTGGACGTAACAGCCGAAAAACTGTTTTTT. J is TRBJ1-4 and V is TRBV4-1; D is uncertain. The germline CDR1 and CDR2 sequences are MGHRA and YSYEKL. The CDR3 extends over 17 amino acids. The ends were cut back, 0 bases at V and 8 bases at J, with 19 bases in the middle.

In this sample, this clonotype turned up a few times. This chain links TRBV7-9 with TRBJ1-1; D gene unclear. Per germline, CDR1 SEHNR and CDR2 FQNEAQ (reference sequence). Trimming cost V 7 bases and J 5 bases, with 17 bases left between them. This CDR3 has 14 amino acids. CDR3 amino acids: CASTQGGLGTEAFF. In DNA, the CDR3 is TGTGCCAGCACCCAAGGAGGGTTGGGGACTGAAGCTTTCTTT.